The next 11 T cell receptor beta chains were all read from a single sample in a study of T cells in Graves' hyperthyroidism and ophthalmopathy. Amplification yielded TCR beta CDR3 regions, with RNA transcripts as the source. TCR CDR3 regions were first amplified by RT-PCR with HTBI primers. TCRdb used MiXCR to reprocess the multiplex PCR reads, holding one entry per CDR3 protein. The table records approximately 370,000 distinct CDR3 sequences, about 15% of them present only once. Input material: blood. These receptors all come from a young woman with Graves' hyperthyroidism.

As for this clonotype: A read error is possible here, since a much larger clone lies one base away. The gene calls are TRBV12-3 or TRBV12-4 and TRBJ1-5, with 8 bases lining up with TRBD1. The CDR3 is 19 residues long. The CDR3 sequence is CASGFASGGTGRNNQPQHF. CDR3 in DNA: TGTGCCAGCGGTTTTGCCAGTGGGGGGACAGGTAGGAACAATCAGCCCCAGCATTTT.

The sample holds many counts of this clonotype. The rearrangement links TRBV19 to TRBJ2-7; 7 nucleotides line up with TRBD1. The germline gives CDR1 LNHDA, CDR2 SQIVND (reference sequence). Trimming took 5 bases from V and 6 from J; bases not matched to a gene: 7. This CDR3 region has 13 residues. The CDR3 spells CASSSDRAGEQYF. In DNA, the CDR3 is TGTGCCAGTAGTTCCGACAGGGCAGGCGAGCAGTACTTC.

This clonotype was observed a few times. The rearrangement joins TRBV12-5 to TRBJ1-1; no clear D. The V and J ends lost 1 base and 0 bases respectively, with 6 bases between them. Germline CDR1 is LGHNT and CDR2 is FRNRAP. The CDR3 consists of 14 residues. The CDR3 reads CASGLDTMNTEAFF. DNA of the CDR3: TGTGCTAGTGGTTTGGACACCATGAACACTGAAGCTTTCTTT.

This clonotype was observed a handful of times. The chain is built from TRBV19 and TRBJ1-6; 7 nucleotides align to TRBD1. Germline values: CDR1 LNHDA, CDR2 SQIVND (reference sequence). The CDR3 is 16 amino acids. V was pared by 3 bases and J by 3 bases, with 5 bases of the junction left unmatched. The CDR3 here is CASSIGGQLYNSPLHF. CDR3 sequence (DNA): TGTGCCAGTAGTATTGGGGGACAGCTCTATAATTCACCCCTCCACTTT.

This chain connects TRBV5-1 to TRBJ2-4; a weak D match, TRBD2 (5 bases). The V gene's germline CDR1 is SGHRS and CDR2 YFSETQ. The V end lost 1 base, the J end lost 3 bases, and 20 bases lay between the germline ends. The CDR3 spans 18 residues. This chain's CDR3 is CASSLFIVGKGVKNIQYF. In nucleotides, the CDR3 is TGCGCCAGCAGCTTGTTTATTGTGGGGAAGGGAGTCAAAAACATTCAGTACTTC.

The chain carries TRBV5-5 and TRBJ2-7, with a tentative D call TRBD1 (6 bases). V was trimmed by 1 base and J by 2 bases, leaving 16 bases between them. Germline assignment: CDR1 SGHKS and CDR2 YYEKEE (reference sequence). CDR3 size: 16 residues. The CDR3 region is CASSLSPRTDTYEQYF. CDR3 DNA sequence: TGTGCCAGCAGCTTGTCGCCTAGGACAGATACCTACGAGCAGTACTTC.

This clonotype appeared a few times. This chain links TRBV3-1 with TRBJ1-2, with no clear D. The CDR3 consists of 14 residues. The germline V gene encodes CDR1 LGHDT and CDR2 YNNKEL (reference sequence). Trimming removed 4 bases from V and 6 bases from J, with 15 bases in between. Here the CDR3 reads CASSLLASDDGYTF. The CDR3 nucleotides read TGTGCCAGCAGCCTTTTGGCCTCGGATGATGGCTACACCTTC.

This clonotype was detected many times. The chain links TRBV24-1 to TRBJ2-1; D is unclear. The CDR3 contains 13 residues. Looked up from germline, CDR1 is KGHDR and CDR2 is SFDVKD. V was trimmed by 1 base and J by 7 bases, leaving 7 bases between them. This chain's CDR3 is CATSDFRKNEQFF. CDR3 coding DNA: TGTGCCACCAGTGATTTCAGGAAGAATGAGCAGTTCTTC.

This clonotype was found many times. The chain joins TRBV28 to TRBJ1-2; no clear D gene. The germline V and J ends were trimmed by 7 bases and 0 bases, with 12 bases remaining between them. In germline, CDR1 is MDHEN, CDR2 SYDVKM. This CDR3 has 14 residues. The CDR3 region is CASIETGPNYGYTF. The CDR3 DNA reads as TGTGCCAGCATCGAAACTGGACCTAACTATGGCTACACCTTC.

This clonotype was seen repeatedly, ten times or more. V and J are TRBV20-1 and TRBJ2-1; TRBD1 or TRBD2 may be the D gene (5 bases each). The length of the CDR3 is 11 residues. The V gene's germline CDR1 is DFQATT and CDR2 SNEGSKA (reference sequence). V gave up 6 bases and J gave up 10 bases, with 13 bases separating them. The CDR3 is CSAPRGPEQFF. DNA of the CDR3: TGCAGTGCCCCCCGGGGACCCGAGCAGTTCTTC.

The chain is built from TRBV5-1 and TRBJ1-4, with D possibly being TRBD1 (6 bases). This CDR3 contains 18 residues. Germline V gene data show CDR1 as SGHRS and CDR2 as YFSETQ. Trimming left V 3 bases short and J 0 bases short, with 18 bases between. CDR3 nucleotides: TGCGCCAGCAGCTCAACTGGGGGGGCTCAGGCAACTAATGAAAAACTGTTTTTT. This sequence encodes CASSSTGGAQATNEKLFF.